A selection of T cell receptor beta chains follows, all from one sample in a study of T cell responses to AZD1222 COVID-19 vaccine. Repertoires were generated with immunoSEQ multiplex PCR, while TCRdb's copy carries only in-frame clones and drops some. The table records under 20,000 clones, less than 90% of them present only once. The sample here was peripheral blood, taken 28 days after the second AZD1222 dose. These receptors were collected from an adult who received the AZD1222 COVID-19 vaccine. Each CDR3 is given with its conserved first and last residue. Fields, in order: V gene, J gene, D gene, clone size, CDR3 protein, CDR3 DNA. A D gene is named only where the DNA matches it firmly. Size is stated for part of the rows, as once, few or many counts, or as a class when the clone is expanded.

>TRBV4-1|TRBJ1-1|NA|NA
CASSRPSANMNTEAFF
TGCGCCAGCAGCCGGCCATCAGCTAATATGAACACTGAAGCTTTCTTT
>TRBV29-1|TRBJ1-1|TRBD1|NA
CSVGTGDRRVNTEAFF
TGCAGCGTGGGGACAGGGGACCGTCGGGTGAACACTGAAGCTTTCTTT
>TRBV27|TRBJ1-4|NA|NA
CASSNYGTHEKLFF
TGTGCCAGCAGTAATTACGGGACCCATGAAAAACTGTTTTTT
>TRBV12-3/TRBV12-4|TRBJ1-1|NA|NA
CASSGVLNTEAFF
TGTGCCAGCAGTGGCGTCTTGAACACTGAAGCTTTCTTT
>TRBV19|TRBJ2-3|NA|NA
CASSIDLSGRTQYF
TGTGCCAGTAGTATAGATCTATCGGGCAGGACGCAGTATTTT
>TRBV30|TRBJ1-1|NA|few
CAWIRNTEAFF
TGTGCCTGGATCAGGAACACTGAAGCTTTCTTT
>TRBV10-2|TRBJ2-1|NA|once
CASTGTGSPYNEQFF
TGCGCCAGCACAGGAACAGGTTCCCCCTACAATGAGCAGTTCTTC
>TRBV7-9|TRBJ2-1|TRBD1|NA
CASSLEGANEQFF
TGTGCCAGCAGCTTAGAGGGGGCCAATGAGCAGTTCTTC
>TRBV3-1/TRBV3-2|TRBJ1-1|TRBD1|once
CASTTGTGKTEAFF
TGTGCCAGCACCACAGGGACAGGGAAGACTGAAGCTTTCTTT
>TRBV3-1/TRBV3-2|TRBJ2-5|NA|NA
CASSRYSQKQETQYF
TGTGCCAGCAGCCGGTATTCTCAGAAGCAAGAGACCCAGTACTTC
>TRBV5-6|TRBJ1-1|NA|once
CASSLRGTEAFF
TGTGCCAGCAGCTTGAGGGGAACTGAAGCTTTCTTT
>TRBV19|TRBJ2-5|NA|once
CASSIPGAETQYF
TGTGCCAGTAGTATCCCAGGGGCCGAGACCCAGTACTTC
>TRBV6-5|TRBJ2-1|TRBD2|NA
CASSLRGGYNEQFF
TGTGCCAGCAGCCTCCGGGGGGGGTACAATGAGCAGTTCTTC
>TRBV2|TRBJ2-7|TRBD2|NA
CASIVSSGRASPYEQYF
TGTGCCAGCATAGTATCTAGCGGGAGGGCCTCCCCCTACGAGCAGTACTTC
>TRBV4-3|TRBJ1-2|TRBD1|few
CASSQEATGGGYGYTF
TGCGCCAGCAGCCAAGAGGCGACAGGGGGCGGCTATGGCTACACCTTC
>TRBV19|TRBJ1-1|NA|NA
CASDRGFEAFF
TGTGCCAGCGACCGGGGATTTGAAGCTTTCTTT
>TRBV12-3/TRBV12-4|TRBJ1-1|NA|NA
CASRTGFTEAFF
TGTGCCAGCAGAACGGGGTTCACTGAAGCTTTCTTT
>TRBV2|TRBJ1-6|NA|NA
CASSEAGSYNSPLHF
TGTGCCAGCAGTGAGGCGGGCTCCTATAATTCACCCCTCCACTTT
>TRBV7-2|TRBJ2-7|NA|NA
CASSFNFEQYF
TGTGCCAGCAGCTTCAATTTCGAGCAGTACTTC
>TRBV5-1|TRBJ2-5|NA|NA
CASSLGAARETQYF
TGCGCCAGCAGCTTGGGGGCAGCCAGGGAGACCCAGTACTTC
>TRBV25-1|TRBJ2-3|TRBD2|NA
CASRATSESTDTQYF
TGTGCCAGCAGGGCTACTAGCGAAAGCACAGATACGCAGTATTTT
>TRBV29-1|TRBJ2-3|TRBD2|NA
CSVESLAEITDTQYF
TGCAGCGTTGAAAGTCTAGCGGAGATCACAGATACGCAGTATTTT
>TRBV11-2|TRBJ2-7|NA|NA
CASSLDQGRVYEQYF
TGTGCCAGCAGCTTAGATCAGGGCAGGGTCTACGAGCAGTACTTC
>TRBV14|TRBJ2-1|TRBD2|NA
CASSQTSGSSYNEQFF
TGTGCCAGCAGCCAAACTAGCGGATCCTCCTACAATGAGCAGTTCTTC
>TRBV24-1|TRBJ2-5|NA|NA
CATSDFGRTETQYF
TGTGCCACCAGTGATTTCGGGCGGACAGAGACCCAGTACTTC
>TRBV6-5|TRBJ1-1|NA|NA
CASRLLVMGTEAFF
TGTGCCAGCAGACTCCTGGTAATGGGCACTGAAGCTTTCTTT
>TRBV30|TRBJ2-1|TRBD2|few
CAWSRGLAGPQSSYNEQFF
TGTGCCTGGAGCCGGGGACTAGCGGGTCCCCAGAGCTCCTACAATGAGCAGTTCTTC
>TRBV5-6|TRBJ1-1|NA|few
CASSLALIGGTEAFF
TGTGCCAGCAGCTTGGCTCTGATTGGGGGCACTGAAGCTTTCTTT
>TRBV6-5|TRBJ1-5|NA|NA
CASSPGSGGQPQHF
TGTGCCAGCAGCCCGGGAAGTGGGGGCCAGCCCCAGCATTTT
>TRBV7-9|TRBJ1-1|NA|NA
CASTGRLSAFF
TGTGCCAGCACTGGCCGATTGTCCGCTTTCTTT
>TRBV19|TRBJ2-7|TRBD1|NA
CASSSPTGGYEQYF
TGTGCCAGTAGTTCCCCGACAGGGGGCTACGAGCAGTACTTC
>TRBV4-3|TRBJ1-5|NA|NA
CASSQDLEQGRQPQHF
TGCGCCAGCAGCCAAGATCTCGAGCAGGGGCGGCAGCCCCAGCATTTT
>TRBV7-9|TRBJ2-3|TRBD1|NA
CASSPTGVLGTDTQYF
TGTGCCAGCAGTCCGACAGGGGTCCTAGGCACAGATACGCAGTATTTT
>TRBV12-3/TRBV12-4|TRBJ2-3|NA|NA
CASCRSTDTQYF
TGTGCCAGCTGCCGTAGCACAGATACGCAGTATTTT
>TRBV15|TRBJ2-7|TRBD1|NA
CATSNWQGAAYEQYF
TGTGCCACCAGCAACTGGCAGGGGGCGGCCTACGAGCAGTACTTC
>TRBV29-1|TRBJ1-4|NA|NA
CSVVVGGEKLFF
TGCAGCGTTGTCGTCGGGGGGGAAAAACTGTTTTTT
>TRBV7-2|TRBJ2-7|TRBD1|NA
CASSLDGTVYSYEQYF
TGTGCCAGCAGCTTAGACGGGACAGTCTACTCCTACGAGCAGTACTTC
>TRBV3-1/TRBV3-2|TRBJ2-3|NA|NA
CASSQIRLKEDTQYF
TGTGCCAGCAGCCAAATACGCCTCAAGGAGGATACGCAGTATTTT
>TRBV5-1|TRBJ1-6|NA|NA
CASSLARGLDSPLHF
TGCGCCAGCAGCTTGGCTCGGGGATTGGATTCACCCCTCCACTTT
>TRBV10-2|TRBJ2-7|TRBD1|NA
CASGWTGDAEQYF
TGCGCCAGCGGCTGGACAGGGGATGCCGAGCAGTACTTC
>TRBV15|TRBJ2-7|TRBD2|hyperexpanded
CATSRGPSGASYEQYF
TGTGCCACCAGCAGAGGTCCTAGCGGGGCATCCTACGAGCAGTACTTC
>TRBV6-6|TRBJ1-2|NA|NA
CASRPPSGNYGYTF
TGTGCCAGCAGGCCCCCCAGTGGCAACTATGGCTACACCTTC
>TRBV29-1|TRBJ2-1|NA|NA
CSGDTGGSSYNEQFF
TGCAGCGGGGACACTGGCGGGAGCTCCTACAATGAGCAGTTCTTC
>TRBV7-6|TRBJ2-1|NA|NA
CASSSGVAVDEQFF
TGTGCCAGCAGCTCAGGGGTGGCTGTGGATGAGCAGTTCTTC
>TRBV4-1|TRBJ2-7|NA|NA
CASSPNVGSLYEQYF
TGCGCCAGCAGCCCTAATGTAGGGTCCCTCTACGAGCAGTACTTC
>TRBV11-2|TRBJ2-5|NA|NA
CASSLVGGAETQYF
TGTGCCAGCAGCCTCGTGGGGGGCGCCGAGACCCAGTACTTC